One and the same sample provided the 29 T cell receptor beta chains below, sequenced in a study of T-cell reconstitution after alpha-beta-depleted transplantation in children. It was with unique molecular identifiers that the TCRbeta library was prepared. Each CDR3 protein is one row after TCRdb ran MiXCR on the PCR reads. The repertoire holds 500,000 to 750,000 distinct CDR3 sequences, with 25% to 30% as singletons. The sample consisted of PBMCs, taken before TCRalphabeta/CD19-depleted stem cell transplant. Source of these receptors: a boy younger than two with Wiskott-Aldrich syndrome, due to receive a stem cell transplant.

Here the CDR3 reads CASSSGTLERQFF. For the CDR3, the DNA is TGTGCCAGCAGCTCCGGGACGTTGGAGAGGCAGTTCTTC. The chain uses TRBV5-5 and TRBJ2-1; D possibly matches TRBD1 or TRBD2 (5 bases each). The CDR3 sequence is 13 residues long. V lost 3 bases to trimming and J lost 12 bases, with 16 bases between them. Germline V gene lookup returns CDR1 SGHKS and CDR2 YYEKEE (reference sequence).

The CDR3 region is CASSWDFYEQYF. The CDR3 DNA reads as TGTGCCAGCAGCTGGGACTTCTACGAGCAGTACTTC. The chain uses TRBV5-5 and TRBJ2-7; weak D call: TRBD2 (6 bases). This CDR3 contains 12 residues. Germline V gene data show CDR1 as SGHKS and CDR2 as YYEKEE (reference sequence). V shed 3 bases and J shed 3 bases, with 7 bases lying between them.

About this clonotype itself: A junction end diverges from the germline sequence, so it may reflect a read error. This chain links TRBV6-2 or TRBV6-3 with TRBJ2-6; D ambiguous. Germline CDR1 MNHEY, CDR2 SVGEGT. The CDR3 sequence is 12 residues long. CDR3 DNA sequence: TGTGCCAGCAGCTACTGGGCCAACGTCCTGACTTTC. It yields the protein CASSYWANVLTF.

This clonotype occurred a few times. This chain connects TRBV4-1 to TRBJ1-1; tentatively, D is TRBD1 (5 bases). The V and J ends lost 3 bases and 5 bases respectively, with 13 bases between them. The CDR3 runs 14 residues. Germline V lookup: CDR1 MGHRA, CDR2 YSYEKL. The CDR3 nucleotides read TGCGCCAGCAGCCAGACCAGGCGGGGGACTGAAGCTTTCTTT. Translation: CASSQTRRGTEAFF.

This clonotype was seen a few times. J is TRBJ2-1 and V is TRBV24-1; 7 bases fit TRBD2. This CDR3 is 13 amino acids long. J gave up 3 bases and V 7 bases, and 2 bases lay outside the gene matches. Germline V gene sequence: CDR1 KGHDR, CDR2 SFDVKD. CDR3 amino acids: CATRGEGYNEQFF. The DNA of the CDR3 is TGTGCCACCAGGGGGGAGGGCTACAATGAGCAGTTCTTC.

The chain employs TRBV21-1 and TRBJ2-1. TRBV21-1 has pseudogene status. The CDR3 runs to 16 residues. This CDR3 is CASSILLKLSDNEQFF. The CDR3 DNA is TGTGCCAGCAGCATCCTACTTAAGCTAAGTGACAATGAGCAGTTCTTC.

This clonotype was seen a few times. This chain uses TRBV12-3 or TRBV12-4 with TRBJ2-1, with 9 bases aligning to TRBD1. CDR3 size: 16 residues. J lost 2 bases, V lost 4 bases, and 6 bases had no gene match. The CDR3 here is CASSSDRGRAYNEQFF. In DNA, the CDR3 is TGTGCCAGCAGTTCAGACAGGGGGAGGGCCTACAATGAGCAGTTCTTC.

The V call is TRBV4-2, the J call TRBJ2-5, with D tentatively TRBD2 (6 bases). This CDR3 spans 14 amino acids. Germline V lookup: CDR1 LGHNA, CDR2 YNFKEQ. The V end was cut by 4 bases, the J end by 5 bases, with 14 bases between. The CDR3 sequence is CASSLRDGSETQYF. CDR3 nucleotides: TGTGCCAGCAGCCTAAGAGACGGGAGTGAGACCCAGTACTTC.

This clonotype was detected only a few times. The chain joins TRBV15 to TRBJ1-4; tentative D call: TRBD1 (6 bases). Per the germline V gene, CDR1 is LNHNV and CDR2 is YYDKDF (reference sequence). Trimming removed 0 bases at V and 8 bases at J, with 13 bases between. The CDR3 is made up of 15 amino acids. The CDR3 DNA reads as TGTGCCACCAGCAGAGATGAGGGGAGGGGGGAAAAACTGTTTTTT. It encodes CATSRDEGRGEKLFF.

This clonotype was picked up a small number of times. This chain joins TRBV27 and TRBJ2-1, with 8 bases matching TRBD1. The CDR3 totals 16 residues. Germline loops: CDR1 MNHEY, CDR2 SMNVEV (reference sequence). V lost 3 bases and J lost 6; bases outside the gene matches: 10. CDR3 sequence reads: CASSFSDRAGTNEQFF. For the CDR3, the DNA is TGTGCCAGCAGTTTTTCGGACAGGGCGGGTACCAATGAGCAGTTCTTC.

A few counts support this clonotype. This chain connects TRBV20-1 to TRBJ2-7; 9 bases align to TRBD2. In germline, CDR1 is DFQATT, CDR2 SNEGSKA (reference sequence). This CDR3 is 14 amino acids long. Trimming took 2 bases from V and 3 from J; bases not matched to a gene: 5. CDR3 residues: CSARSGTSRYEQYF. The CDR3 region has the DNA TGCAGTGCTAGATCCGGGACTAGCCGCTACGAGCAGTACTTC.

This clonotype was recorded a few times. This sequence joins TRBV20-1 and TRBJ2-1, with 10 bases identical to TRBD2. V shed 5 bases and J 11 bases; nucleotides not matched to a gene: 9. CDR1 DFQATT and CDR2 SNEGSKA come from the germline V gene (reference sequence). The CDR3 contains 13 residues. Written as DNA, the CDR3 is TGCAGTGCTCGGAAAGCGGGAGGGCCGAAGCAGTTCTTC. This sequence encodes CSARKAGGPKQFF.

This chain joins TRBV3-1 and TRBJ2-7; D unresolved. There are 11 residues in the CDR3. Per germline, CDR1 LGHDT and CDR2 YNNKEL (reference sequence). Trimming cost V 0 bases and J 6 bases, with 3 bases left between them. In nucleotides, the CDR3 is TGTGCCAGCAGCCAAGAAAGCGAGCAGTACTTC. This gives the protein CASSQESEQYF.

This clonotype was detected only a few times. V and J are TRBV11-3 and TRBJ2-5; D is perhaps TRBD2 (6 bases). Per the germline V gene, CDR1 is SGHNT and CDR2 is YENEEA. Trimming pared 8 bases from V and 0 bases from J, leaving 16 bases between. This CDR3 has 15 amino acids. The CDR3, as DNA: TGTGCCAGCTACGGGGGACTTTGGTACCAAGAGACCCAGTACTTC. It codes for CASYGGLWYQETQYF.

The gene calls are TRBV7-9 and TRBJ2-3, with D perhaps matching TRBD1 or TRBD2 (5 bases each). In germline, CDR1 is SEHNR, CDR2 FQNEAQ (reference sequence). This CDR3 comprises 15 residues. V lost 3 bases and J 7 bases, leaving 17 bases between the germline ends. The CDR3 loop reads CASSFRRGLGNTQYF. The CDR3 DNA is TGTGCCAGCAGCTTTCGACGGGGCCTAGGAAATACGCAGTATTTT.

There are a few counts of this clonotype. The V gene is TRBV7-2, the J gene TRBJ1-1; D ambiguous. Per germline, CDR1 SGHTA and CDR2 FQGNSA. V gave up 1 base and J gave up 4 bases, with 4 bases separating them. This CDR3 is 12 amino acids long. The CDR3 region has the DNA TGTGCCAGCAGCTTAGTTTCCACTGAAGCTTTCTTT. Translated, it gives CASSLVSTEAFF.

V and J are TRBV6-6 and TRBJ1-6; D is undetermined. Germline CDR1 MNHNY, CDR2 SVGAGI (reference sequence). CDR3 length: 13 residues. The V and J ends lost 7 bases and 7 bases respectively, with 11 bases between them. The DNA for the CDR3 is TGTGCCAGCACCGAGGACCCCAATTCACCCCTCCACTTT. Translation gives CASTEDPNSPLHF.

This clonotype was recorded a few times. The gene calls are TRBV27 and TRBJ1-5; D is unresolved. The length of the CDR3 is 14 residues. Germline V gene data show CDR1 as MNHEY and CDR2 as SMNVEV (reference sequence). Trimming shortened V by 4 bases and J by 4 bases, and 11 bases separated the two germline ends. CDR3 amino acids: CASSSPGGNQPQHF. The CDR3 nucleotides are TGTGCCAGCAGTTCCCCCGGCGGTAATCAGCCCCAGCATTTT.

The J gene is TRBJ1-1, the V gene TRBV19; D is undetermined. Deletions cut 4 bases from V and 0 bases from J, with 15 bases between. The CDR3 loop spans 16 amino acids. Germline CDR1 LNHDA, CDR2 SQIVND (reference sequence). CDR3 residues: CASSTGEGRVNTEAFF. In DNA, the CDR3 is TGTGCCAGTAGTACGGGCGAGGGAAGGGTGAACACTGAAGCTTTCTTT. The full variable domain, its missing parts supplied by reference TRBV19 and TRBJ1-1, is DGGITQSPKYLFRKEGQNVTLSCEQNLNHDAMYWYRQDPGQGLRLIYYSQIVNDFQKGDIAEGYSVSREKKESFPLTVTSAQKNPTAFYLCASSTGEGRVNTEAFFGQGTRLTVV.

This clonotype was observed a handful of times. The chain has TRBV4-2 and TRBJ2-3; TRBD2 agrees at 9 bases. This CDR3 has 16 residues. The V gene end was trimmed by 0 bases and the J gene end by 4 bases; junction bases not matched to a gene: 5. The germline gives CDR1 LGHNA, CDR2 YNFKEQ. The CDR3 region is CASSQEGSGSPDTQYF. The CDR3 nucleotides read TGTGCCAGCAGCCAAGAGGGTAGCGGGAGTCCAGATACGCAGTATTTT.

CDR3 protein: CASSPRRREYTGELFF. CDR3 nucleotides: TGTGCCAGCAGCCCCCGCAGGCGGGAGTACACCGGGGAGCTGTTTTTT. The gene calls are TRBV7-2 and TRBJ2-2, with 7 nucleotides matching TRBD2. The V gene end was trimmed by 5 bases and the J gene end by 3 bases; junction bases not matched to a gene: 9. Germline V gene data show CDR1 as SGHTA and CDR2 as FQGNSA. The CDR3 sequence is 16 residues long. The complete variable domain, with remaining parts taken from reference TRBV7-2 and TRBJ2-2, reads GAGVSQSPSNKVTEKGKDVELRCDPISGHTALYWYRQSLGQGLEFLIYFQGNSAPDKSGLPSDRFSAERTGGSVSTLTIQRTQQEDSAVYLCASSPRRREYTGELFFGEGSRLTVL.

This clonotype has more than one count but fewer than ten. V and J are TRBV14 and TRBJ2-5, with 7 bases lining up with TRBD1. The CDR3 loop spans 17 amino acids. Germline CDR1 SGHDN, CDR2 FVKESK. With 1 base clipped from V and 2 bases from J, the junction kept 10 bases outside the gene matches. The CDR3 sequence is CASSQVRDRLIQETQYF. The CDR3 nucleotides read TGTGCCAGCAGCCAAGTCCGGGACAGACTAATTCAAGAGACCCAGTACTTC.

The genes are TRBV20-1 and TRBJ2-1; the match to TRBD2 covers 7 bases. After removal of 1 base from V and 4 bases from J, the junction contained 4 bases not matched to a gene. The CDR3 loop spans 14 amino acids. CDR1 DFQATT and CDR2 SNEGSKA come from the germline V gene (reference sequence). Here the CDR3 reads CSARGGGHYNEQFF. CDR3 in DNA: TGCAGTGCTAGAGGGGGAGGGCATTACAATGAGCAGTTCTTC.

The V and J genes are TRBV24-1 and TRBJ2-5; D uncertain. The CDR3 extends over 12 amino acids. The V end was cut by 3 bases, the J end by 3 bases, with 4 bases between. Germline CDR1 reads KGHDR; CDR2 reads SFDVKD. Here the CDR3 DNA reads TGTGCCACCAGTGATCCGGAAGAGACCCAGTACTTC. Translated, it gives CATSDPEETQYF.

CDR3 DNA: TGTGCCAGCAGCAAACGGGCCCCAGAGACCCAGTACTTC. Amino acids: CASSKRAPETQYF. The chain has TRBV7-2 and TRBJ2-5, with D uncertain. Germline CDR1 and CDR2: SGHTA and FQGNSA. Trimming pared 5 bases from V and 4 bases from J, leaving 11 bases between. The CDR3 covers 13 residues. The full variable domain, with the rest looked up from reference TRBV7-2 and TRBJ2-5, is GAGVSQSPSNKVTEKGKDVELRCDPISGHTALYWYRQSLGQGLEFLIYFQGNSAPDKSGLPSDRFSAERTGGSVSTLTIQRTQQEDSAVYLCASSKRAPETQYFGPGTRLLVL.

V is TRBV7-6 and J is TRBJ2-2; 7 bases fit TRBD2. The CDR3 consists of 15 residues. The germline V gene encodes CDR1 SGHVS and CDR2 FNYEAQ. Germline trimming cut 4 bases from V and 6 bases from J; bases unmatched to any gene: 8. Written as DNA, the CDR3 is TGTGCCAGCAGCTCCAGGACTAGTTCCCCCGGGGAGCTGTTTTTT. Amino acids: CASSSRTSSPGELFF.

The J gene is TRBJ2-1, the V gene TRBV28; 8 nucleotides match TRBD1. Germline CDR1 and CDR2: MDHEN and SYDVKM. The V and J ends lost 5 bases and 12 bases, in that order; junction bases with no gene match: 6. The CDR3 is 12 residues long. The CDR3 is CASSLGQGGQFF. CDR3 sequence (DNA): TGTGCCAGCAGTCTCGGACAGGGCGGGCAGTTCTTC.

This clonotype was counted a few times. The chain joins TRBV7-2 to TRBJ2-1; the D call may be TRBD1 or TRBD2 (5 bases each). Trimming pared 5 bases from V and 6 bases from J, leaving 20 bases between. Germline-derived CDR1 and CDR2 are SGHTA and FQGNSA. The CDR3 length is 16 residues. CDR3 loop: CASSLLGVWPGNEQFF. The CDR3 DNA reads TGTGCCAGCAGCCTCCTGGGGGTCTGGCCTGGCAATGAGCAGTTCTTC.

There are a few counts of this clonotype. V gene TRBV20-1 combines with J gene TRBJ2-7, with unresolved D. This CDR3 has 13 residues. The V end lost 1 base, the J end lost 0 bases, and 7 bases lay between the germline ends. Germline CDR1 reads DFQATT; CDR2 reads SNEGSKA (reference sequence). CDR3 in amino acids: CSARGSYSYEQYF. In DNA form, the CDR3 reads TGCAGTGCTAGAGGATCGTACTCCTACGAGCAGTACTTC.